Listed below are T cell receptor beta chains from one sample, sequenced in a study of T cell changes during pregnancy in multiple sclerosis. Produced via immunoSEQ multiplex PCR; TCRdb's table is partial and in-frame only. Found here are approximately 100,000 clones, about 90% of them singletons; the top ten hold 2.5% to 4%. The sample in question was peripheral blood, obtained in the second trimester of pregnancy. The receptor set was obtained from a female donor with multiple sclerosis, enrolled in a pregnancy study. Each CDR3 is given with its conserved first and last residue. The D gene is left open where the match is weak. Clone size is stated in some rows and not others, as once, few, many or a class when expanded.

J	D	V	size	DNA	CDR3
TRBJ2-5	NA	TRBV5-1	NA	TGCGCCAGCAGCTTTGGGCAGGGAATCGAGACCCAGTACTTC	CASSFGQGIETQYF
TRBJ2-1	TRBD1	TRBV15	NA	TGTGCCACCAGCAGAATACCGGGACAGGGGAAGGACAATGAGCAGTTCTTC	CATSRIPGQGKDNEQFF
TRBJ2-7	NA	TRBV6-6	NA	TGTGCCAGCAGTTATGGGGGACTCCCCGATTACGAGCAGTACTTC	CASSYGGLPDYEQYF
TRBJ2-2	TRBD1	TRBV9	NA	TGTGCCAGCAGCGTAGCGGGACAGACGAACACCGGGGAGCTGTTTTTT	CASSVAGQTNTGELFF
TRBJ1-2	NA	TRBV5-1	NA	TGCGCCAGTAGAACGGACTCGGATGGCTACACCTTC	CASRTDSDGYTF
TRBJ1-1	TRBD1	TRBV7-9	once	TGTGCCAGCAGCTTAGAGGGACAGGCGGAGACTGAAGCTTTCTTT	CASSLEGQAETEAFF
TRBJ2-1	TRBD1	TRBV6-5	NA	TGTGCCAGCAGCCCCGGGACAGGGGGCAATGAGCAGTTCTTC	CASSPGTGGNEQFF
TRBJ2-7	NA	TRBV28	NA	TGTGCCAGCAGTCCGCTCAGGGGAATTGTGTCCTACGAGCAGTACTTC	CASSPLRGIVSYEQYF
TRBJ1-5	NA	TRBV2	NA	TGTGCCAGCAGTGATTTAATTTCCCCCCCCACTCGAATAGACAGACAATATAGCAATCAGCCCCAGCATTTT	CASSDLISPPTRIDRQYSNQPQHF
TRBJ2-5	NA	TRBV28	NA	TGTGCCAGCAGTGCCTCCACAGGTGGTCAAGAGACCCAGTACTTC	CASSASTGGQETQYF